The 3 T cell receptor beta chains in this list originate from one sample, sequenced in a study of blood T cell repertoires in COVID-19. Here immunoSEQ multiplex PCR was the method, and the copy in TCRdb shows in-frame clones only, minus some. The repertoire holds 210,000 or so clones, with 70% to 85% as singletons. The specimen sequenced was peripheral blood. Every receptor here comes from a man between 50 and 59 years old who had recovered from COVID-19.

The rearrangement links TRBV11-2 to TRBJ2-5, with D perhaps matching TRBD1 (6 bases). Germline lookup yields CDR1 SGHAT and CDR2 FQNNGV. Trimming left V 1 base short and J 4 bases short, with 16 bases between. The CDR3 is made up of 16 amino acids. CDR3 in DNA: TGTGCCAGCAGCTTAGGTCGCAGGGGTCGGGGAGAGACCCAGTACTTC. Its translation is CASSLGRRGRGETQYF.

V is TRBV28 and J is TRBJ2-1; D gene unclear. CDR1 and CDR2 (germline): MDHEN, SYDVKM. This CDR3 comprises 12 residues. The V and J ends lost 8 bases and 9 bases respectively, with 14 bases between them. The CDR3 protein is CASLLYGGEQFF. The CDR3 DNA follows: TGTGCCAGCCTATTGTATGGTGGTGAGCAGTTCTTC.

The gene calls are TRBV23-1 and TRBJ1-2; 7 positions agree with TRBD1. TRBV23-1 belongs to the ORF category, with a function that is uncertain. The V gene end was trimmed by 6 bases and the J gene end by 3 bases; junction bases not matched to a gene: 13. This CDR3 is 16 amino acids long. CDR3 DNA sequence: TGCGCCAGCAGAGTGGAAGGGGACAGCCGGGACTATGGCTACACCTTC. This translates into CASRVEGDSRDYGYTF.